Below, 29 T cell receptor beta chains from the same sample are listed, as sequenced in a study of sequential checkpoint blockade in melanoma. Measured with immunoSEQ multiplex PCR; TCRdb has only the in-frame clones, and not every one. Of 34,000 or so clones detected, roughly 85% appear once; the ten largest clones hold about 17%. Treatment given: randomized to nivolumab then ipilimumab (arm A) or the reverse (arm B). The material was CD8+ T cells sorted from blood (inferred from file names), obtained from a patient given nivolumab and ipilimumab in sequence. Receptors were obtained from a human donor with melanoma.

The chain is built from TRBV11-2 and TRBJ2-7, with 12 bases that match TRBD2. Germline V lookup: CDR1 SGHAT, CDR2 FQNNGV. The V gene end was trimmed by 3 bases and the J gene end by 1 base; junction bases not matched to a gene: 1. The CDR3 covers 15 residues. CDR3 protein: CASSFTSGGSYEQYF. The CDR3 DNA reads TGTGCCAGCAGCTTTACTAGCGGGGGGTCCTACGAGCAGTACTTC.

J is TRBJ1-5 and V is TRBV9, with a possible D match to TRBD1 (6 bases). CDR1 and CDR2 from the germline V gene are SGDLS and YYNGEE. Trimming cost V 0 bases and J 4 bases, with 11 bases left between them. CDR3 size: 15 residues. The CDR3 bases are TGTGCCAGCAGCGTAGGTCAGGGGTCGAATCAGCCCCAGCATTTT. This encodes CASSVGQGSNQPQHF.

The chain recombines TRBV7-9 with TRBJ2-1; 9 bases match TRBD1. V shed 5 bases, J shed 8 bases, and the junction held 7 bases outside the gene matches. The germline CDR1 and CDR2 sequences are SEHNR and FQNEAQ (reference sequence). The CDR3 is 14 amino acids. Here the CDR3 DNA reads TGTGCCAGCAGCCAGCAGGACAGGGGCGATGAGCAGTTCTTC. The encoded protein is CASSQQDRGDEQFF.

This clone has a handful of counts. The gene calls are TRBV6-1 and TRBJ1-1; a weak D match, TRBD1 (5 bases). Trimming cost V 8 bases and J 8 bases, with 9 bases left between them. The CDR3 has 10 amino acids. Germline CDR1 MNHNS, CDR2 SASEGT. The CDR3 protein is CASLTVEAFF. The DNA of the CDR3 is TGTGCCAGCTTGACAGTCGAAGCTTTCTTT.

The chain is built from TRBV27 and TRBJ2-7; D not resolved. The CDR3 totals 15 residues. Germline lookup yields CDR1 MNHEY and CDR2 SMNVEV (reference sequence). The V end lost 3 bases, the J end lost 4 bases, and 16 bases lay between the germline ends. The CDR3 DNA reads as TGTGCCAGCAGTTTTGGTGAGGCCAGCCCTTACGAGCAGTACTTC. It specifies CASSFGEASPYEQYF.

The V gene is TRBV28, the J gene TRBJ1-2; the match to TRBD1 covers 8 bases. The CDR3 has 15 residues. Germline V CDR1 and CDR2: MDHEN, SYDVKM. The V gene end was trimmed by 7 bases and the J gene end by 4 bases; junction bases not matched to a gene: 11. In DNA form, the CDR3 reads TGTGCCAGCATCATCCGGGACAGGAGCTTCTATGGCTACACCTTC. This gives the protein CASIIRDRSFYGYTF.

The chain carries TRBV19 and TRBJ2-7; 13 bases line up with TRBD2. V lost 5 bases and J lost 3; bases outside the gene matches: 4. Germline V CDR1 and CDR2: LNHDA, SQIVND (reference sequence). The CDR3 is 15 amino acids. The CDR3 protein is CASSGLAGVGYEQYF. In DNA, the CDR3 is TGTGCCAGTAGTGGACTAGCGGGAGTGGGCTACGAGCAGTACTTC.

The CDR3 loop is CASSQEGAGGSYEQYF. In DNA, the CDR3 is TGTGCCAGCAGCCAAGAAGGAGCGGGAGGGTCCTACGAGCAGTACTTC. This rearrangement joins TRBV4-2 to TRBJ2-7; 10 bases are shared with TRBD2. Trimming at V came to 0 bases and at J to 1 base, leaving 3 bases not matched to a gene. Germline V gives CDR1 LGHNA, CDR2 YNFKEQ. The CDR3 is made up of 16 amino acids.

The chain carries TRBV2 and TRBJ1-2; tentative D call: TRBD1 (6 bases). The V end lost 2 bases, the J end lost 4 bases, and 14 bases lay between the germline ends. The CDR3 consists of 15 residues. CDR1 is SNHLY and CDR2 is FYNNEI in the germline V gene. The CDR3 here is CASSESGGRAYGYTF. CDR3 nucleotide sequence: TGTGCCAGCAGTGAAAGCGGGGGGCGGGCCTATGGCTACACCTTC. The variable domain in full, completed from reference TRBV2 and TRBJ1-2, reads EPEVTQTPSHQVTQMGQEVILRCVPISNHLYFYWYRQILGQKVEFLVSFYNNEISEKSEIFDDQFSVERPDGSNFTLKIRSTKLEDSAMYFCASSESGGRAYGYTFGSGTRLTVV.

This chain uses TRBV11-2 with TRBJ2-7, with D uncertain. CDR1 SGHAT and CDR2 FQNNGV come from the germline V gene. This CDR3 region has 15 residues. Trimming cost V 2 bases and J 3 bases, with 14 bases left between them. For the CDR3, the DNA is TGTGCCAGCAGCTTACTGCCAGGTAGAAGCTACGAGCAGTACTTC. This encodes CASSLLPGRSYEQYF.

The chain links TRBV9 to TRBJ1-1; 9 bases line up with TRBD1. The CDR3 is made up of 15 amino acids. Looked up from germline, CDR1 is SGDLS and CDR2 is YYNGEE. V shed 3 bases, J shed 6 bases, and the junction held 9 bases outside the gene matches. CDR3 bases: TGTGCCAGCAGCGCTACAGGGGGCAGGCGGGCTGAAGCTTTCTTT. It translates to CASSATGGRRAEAFF.

V and J are TRBV5-1 and TRBJ1-3; 8 positions match TRBD1. Germline trimming cut 6 bases from V and 2 bases from J; bases unmatched to any gene: 10. Germline CDR1 is SGHRS and CDR2 is YFSETQ. The CDR3 has 16 amino acids. In DNA form, the CDR3 reads TGCGCCAGCACTTCATATCCACAGGGGGCTGGAAACACCATATATTTT. It is translated as CASTSYPQGAGNTIYF.

The gene calls are TRBV6-5 and TRBJ2-7; D unresolved. The CDR3 is made up of 13 amino acids. Trimming shortened V by 6 bases and J by 6 bases, and 15 bases separated the two germline ends. The V gene's germline CDR1 is MNHEY and CDR2 SVGAGI. CDR3 sequence: CASRNSPGFEQYF. The CDR3 region has the DNA TGTGCCAGCAGGAACTCCCCCGGGTTCGAGCAGTACTTC.

This clone was seen only once. The V call is TRBV15, the J call TRBJ1-5; D may be TRBD1 (6 bases). Trimming shortened V by 3 bases and J by 4 bases, and 13 bases separated the two germline ends. The germline V gene encodes CDR1 LNHNV and CDR2 YYDKDF (reference sequence). The CDR3 is 15 residues long. CDR3 nucleotide sequence: TGTGCCACCAGCAGGGAGGGGGGGCTAAATCAGCCCCAGCATTTT. Amino acid sequence: CATSREGGLNQPQHF.

In its sample, this clone ranks as medium-sized. The V gene is TRBV10-2, the J gene TRBJ1-2; D is unclear. Looked up from germline, CDR1 is WSHSY and CDR2 is SAAADI. The CDR3 runs to 14 residues. V dropped 3 bases and J dropped 1 base, with 9 bases sitting between them. CDR3 sequence reads: CASSELAHNYGYTF. The DNA for the CDR3 is TGCGCCAGCAGTGAATTGGCACATAACTATGGCTACACCTTC.

V is TRBV19 and J is TRBJ2-1; tentative D call: TRBD1 (5 bases). Trimming pared 7 bases from V and 7 bases from J, leaving 26 bases between. Germline V gives CDR1 LNHDA, CDR2 SQIVND (reference sequence). The CDR3 has 17 residues. The CDR3 DNA reads TGTGCCAGTACCCCCAAGAGTGGGGCCCGGGTAGGTAATGAGCAGTTCTTC. This gives the protein CASTPKSGARVGNEQFF.

This chain connects TRBV28 to TRBJ1-1; D is unresolved. Trimming shortened V by 3 bases and J by 10 bases, and 15 bases separated the two germline ends. The germline V gene has CDR1 MDHEN and CDR2 SYDVKM. The CDR3 loop spans 13 amino acids. In DNA, the CDR3 is TGTGCCAGCAGTTTGATTGTGGAAAGCGGAGCTTTCTTT. Its protein is CASSLIVESGAFF.

This clone has just a few counts. V gene TRBV19 combines with J gene TRBJ1-5; TRBD1 aligns across 8 bases. The ends lost 4 bases at V and 5 bases at J; junction bases unmatched: 4. The CDR3 totals 14 residues. Germline V CDR1 and CDR2: LNHDA, SQIVND (reference sequence). In DNA, the CDR3 is TGTGCCAGTAGTAAAAGGACAGGGCATCAGCCCCAGCATTTT. Protein: CASSKRTGHQPQHF. Using reference TRBV19 and TRBJ1-5 for the parts outside the CDR3, the full variable domain is DGGITQSPKYLFRKEGQNVTLSCEQNLNHDAMYWYRQDPGQGLRLIYYSQIVNDFQKGDIAEGYSVSREKKESFPLTVTSAQKNPTAFYLCASSKRTGHQPQHFGDGTRLSIL.

The V and J genes are TRBV6-5 and TRBJ1-3; TRBD1 might be the D (5 bases). Trimming took off 6 bases at V and 0 bases at J, with 12 bases between the two ends. The CDR3 spans 15 residues. Germline CDR1 MNHEY, CDR2 SVGAGI. Written as DNA, the CDR3 is TGTGCCAGCAGAGACAGCCGCCTCTCTGGAAACACCATATATTTT. Protein product: CASRDSRLSGNTIYF.

This clone is categorized as medium-sized. V gene TRBV7-6 combines with J gene TRBJ2-2, with 10 bases lining up with TRBD2. The CDR3 is 16 amino acids. V trimming: 5 bases; J trimming: 4 bases; junction bases outside the gene matches: 7. Germline lookup yields CDR1 SGHVS and CDR2 FNYEAQ. In nucleotides, the CDR3 is TGTGCCAGCAGCGACTTAGCGGGGGGTTTCACCGGGGAGCTGTTTTTT. Protein product: CASSDLAGGFTGELFF.

This chain links TRBV27 with TRBJ2-3; the D is unclear. Per germline, CDR1 MNHEY and CDR2 SMNVEV (reference sequence). V was trimmed by 5 bases and J by 2 bases, leaving 11 bases between them. The CDR3 is 14 residues long. The CDR3 spells CASSPQFSTDTQYF. CDR3 bases: TGTGCCAGCAGTCCACAATTCTCCACAGATACGCAGTATTTT.

This clone was recorded only once. This chain links TRBV27 with TRBJ1-4, with a possible D match to TRBD1 (5 bases). The V and J ends lost 2 bases and 8 bases respectively, with 12 bases between them. Germline V gives CDR1 MNHEY, CDR2 SMNVEV (reference sequence). This CDR3 region has 14 residues. This chain's CDR3 is CASSLRGRGEKLFF. CDR3 nucleotide sequence: TGTGCCAGCAGTTTAAGGGGAAGAGGAGAAAAACTGTTTTTT.

This sequence joins TRBV18 and TRBJ2-1, with TRBD2 matching over 10 bases. Germline V gene lookup returns CDR1 KGHSH and CDR2 LQKENI. V was clipped by 6 bases and J by 2 bases; unmatched bases: 7. The CDR3 contains 16 residues. In DNA, the CDR3 is TGTGCCAGCTCCCCCGGACTAGCGGTAACCTACAATGAGCAGTTCTTC. It codes for CASSPGLAVTYNEQFF. The whole variable domain, filled in from reference TRBV18 and TRBJ2-1, reads NAGVMQNPRHLVRRRGQEARLRCSPMKGHSHVYWYRQLPEEGLKFMVYLQKENIIDESGMPKERFSAEFPKEGPSILRIQQVVRGDSAAYFCASSPGLAVTYNEQFFGPGTRLTVL.

Worth noting for this clone: At one end, the junction sequence differs from germline, possibly due to a read error. Other DNA sequences in this sample translate to the same CDR3. V gene TRBV5-1 combines with J gene TRBJ1-6; D unclear. CDR1 is SGHRS and CDR2 is YFSETQ in the germline V gene. This CDR3 has 17 amino acids. The CDR3 sequence is CASSLRRASPYNSPLHF. In nucleotides, the CDR3 is TGCGCCAGCAGCTTGAGGAGGGCATCCCCCTATAATTCCCCCCTCCACTTT.

This clone was seen more than once but under ten times. The V gene is TRBV4-1, the J gene TRBJ1-1; 7 bases fit TRBD1. The CDR3 consists of 14 residues. Germline V gives CDR1 MGHRA, CDR2 YSYEKL. The ends lost 1 base at V and 5 bases at J; junction bases unmatched: 4. This CDR3 is CASSQGQGWTEAFF. Here the CDR3 DNA reads TGCGCCAGCAGCCAAGGACAGGGATGGACTGAAGCTTTCTTT.

The J gene is TRBJ2-2, the V gene TRBV28, with TRBD1 identical over 11 bases. The germline CDR1 and CDR2 sequences are MDHEN and SYDVKM. The ends lost 4 bases at V and 6 bases at J; junction bases unmatched: 4. The CDR3 spans 15 residues. CDR3 region: CASSYRTGGPGELFF. In DNA form, the CDR3 reads TGTGCCAGCAGTTACCGGACAGGGGGCCCCGGGGAGCTGTTTTTT.

The chain combines TRBV5-6 with TRBJ2-2; 14 nucleotides match TRBD2. V lost 4 bases, J lost 6 bases, and 5 bases stayed unmatched. Germline values: CDR1 SGHDT, CDR2 YYEEEE. The CDR3 has 16 residues. In DNA form, the CDR3 reads TGTGCCAGCAGCACGGGACTAGCGGGAGTATCCGGGGAGCTGTTTTTT. Translation gives CASSTGLAGVSGELFF. The whole variable domain, filled in from reference TRBV5-6 and TRBJ2-2, reads DAGVTQSPTHLIKTRGQQVTLRCSPKSGHDTVSWYQQALGQGPQFIFQYYEEEERQRGNFPDRFSGHQFPNYSSELNVNALLLGDSALYLCASSTGLAGVSGELFFGEGSRLTVL.

The chain carries TRBV6-6 and TRBJ2-7; D not resolved. The CDR3 covers 16 residues. Germline V CDR1 and CDR2: MNHNY, SVGAGI (reference sequence). Trimming took 0 bases from V and 0 from J, leaving 12 bases between them. The CDR3 loop reads CASSYSRVLPSYEQYF. CDR3 coding DNA: TGTGCCAGCAGTTACTCTAGAGTTCTACCCTCCTACGAGCAGTACTTC.

This chain links TRBV7-2 with TRBJ2-7, with a weak D call TRBD2 (6 bases). The germline V and J ends were trimmed by 3 bases and 2 bases, with 20 bases remaining between them. The CDR3 spans 17 residues. Germline lookup yields CDR1 SGHTA and CDR2 FQGNSA. The CDR3 loop is CASSFHNSGTPPYEQYF. The CDR3 coding sequence is TGTGCCAGCAGCTTCCACAATAGCGGAACTCCCCCCTACGAGCAGTACTTC.